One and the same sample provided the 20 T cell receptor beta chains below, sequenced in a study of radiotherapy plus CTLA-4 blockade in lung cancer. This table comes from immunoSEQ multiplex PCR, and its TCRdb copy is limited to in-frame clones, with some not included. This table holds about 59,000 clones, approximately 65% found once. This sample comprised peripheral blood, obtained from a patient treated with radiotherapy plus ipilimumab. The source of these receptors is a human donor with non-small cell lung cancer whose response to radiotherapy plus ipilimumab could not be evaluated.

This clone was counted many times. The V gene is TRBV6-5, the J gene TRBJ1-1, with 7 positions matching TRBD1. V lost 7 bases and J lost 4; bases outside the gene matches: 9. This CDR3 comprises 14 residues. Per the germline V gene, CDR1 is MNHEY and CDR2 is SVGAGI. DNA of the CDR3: TGTGCCAGCACTGGAAGGACAGGATTCACTGAAGCTTTCTTT. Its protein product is CASTGRTGFTEAFF.

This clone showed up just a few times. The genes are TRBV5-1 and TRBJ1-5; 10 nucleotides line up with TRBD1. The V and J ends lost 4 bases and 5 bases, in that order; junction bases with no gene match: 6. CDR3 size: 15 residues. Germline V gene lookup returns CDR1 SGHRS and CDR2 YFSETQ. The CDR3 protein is CASSPSDRGDQPQHF. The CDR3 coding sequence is TGCGCCAGCAGCCCTTCGGACAGGGGGGATCAGCCCCAGCATTTT. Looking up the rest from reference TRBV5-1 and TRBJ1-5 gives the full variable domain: KAGVTQTPRYLIKTRGQQVTLSCSPISGHRSVSWYQQTPGQGLQFLFEYFSETQRNKGNFPGRFSGRQFSNSRSEMNVSTLELGDSALYLCASSPSDRGDQPQHFGDGTRLSIL.

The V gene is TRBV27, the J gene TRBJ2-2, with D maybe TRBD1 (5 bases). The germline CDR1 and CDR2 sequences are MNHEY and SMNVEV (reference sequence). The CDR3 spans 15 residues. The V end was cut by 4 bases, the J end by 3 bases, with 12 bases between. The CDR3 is CASSSYDRYTGELFF. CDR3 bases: TGTGCCAGCAGTTCTTACGACAGATACACCGGGGAGCTGTTTTTT.

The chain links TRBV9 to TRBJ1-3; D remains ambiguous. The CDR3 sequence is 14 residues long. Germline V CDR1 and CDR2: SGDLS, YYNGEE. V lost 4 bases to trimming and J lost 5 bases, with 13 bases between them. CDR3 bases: TGTGCCAGCAGCCTAGATGTGGGCCGAAACACCATATATTTT. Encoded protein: CASSLDVGRNTIYF.

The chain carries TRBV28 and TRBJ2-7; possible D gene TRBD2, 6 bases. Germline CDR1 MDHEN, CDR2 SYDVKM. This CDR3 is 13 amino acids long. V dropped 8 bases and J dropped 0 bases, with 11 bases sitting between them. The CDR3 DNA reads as TGTGCCAGCGGGGGGAACCCCTCCTACGAGCAGTACTTC. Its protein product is CASGGNPSYEQYF.

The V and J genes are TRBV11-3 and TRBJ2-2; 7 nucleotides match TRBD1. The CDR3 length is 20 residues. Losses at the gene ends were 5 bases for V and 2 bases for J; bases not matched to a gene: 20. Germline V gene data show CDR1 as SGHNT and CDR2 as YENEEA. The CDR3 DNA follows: TGTGCCAGCAGCCTTAGTTCATACGAGACAGGGCCATTTAACACCGGGGAGCTGTTTTTT. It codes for CASSLSSYETGPFNTGELFF.

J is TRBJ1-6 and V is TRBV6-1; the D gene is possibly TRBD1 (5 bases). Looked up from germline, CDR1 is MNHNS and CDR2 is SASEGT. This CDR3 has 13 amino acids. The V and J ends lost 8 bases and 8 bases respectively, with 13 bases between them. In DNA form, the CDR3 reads TGTGCCAGCCTACAGGACCTTTATTCACCCCTCCACTTT. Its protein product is CASLQDLYSPLHF.

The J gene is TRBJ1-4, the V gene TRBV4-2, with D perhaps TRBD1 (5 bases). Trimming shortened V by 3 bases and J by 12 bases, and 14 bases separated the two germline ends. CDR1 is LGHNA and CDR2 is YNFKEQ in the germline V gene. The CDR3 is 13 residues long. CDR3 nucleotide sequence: TGTGCCAGCAGCCACCCCAACGGAGGGGAACTGTTTTTT. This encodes CASSHPNGGELFF.

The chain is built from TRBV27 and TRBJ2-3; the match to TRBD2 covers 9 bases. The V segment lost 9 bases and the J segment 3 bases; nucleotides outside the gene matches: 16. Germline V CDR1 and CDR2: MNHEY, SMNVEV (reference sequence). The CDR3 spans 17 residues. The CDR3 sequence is CASLPTAGGLLTDTQYF. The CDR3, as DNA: TGTGCCAGTTTGCCGACGGCGGGGGGGCTACTAACAGATACGCAGTATTTT.

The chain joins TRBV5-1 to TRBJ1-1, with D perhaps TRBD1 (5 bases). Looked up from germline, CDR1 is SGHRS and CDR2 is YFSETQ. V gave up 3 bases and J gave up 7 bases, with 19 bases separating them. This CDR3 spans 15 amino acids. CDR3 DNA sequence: TGCGCCAGCAGCTCAACTCTTGGGGGGTTGAGTGAAGCTTTCTTT. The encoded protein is CASSSTLGGLSEAFF.

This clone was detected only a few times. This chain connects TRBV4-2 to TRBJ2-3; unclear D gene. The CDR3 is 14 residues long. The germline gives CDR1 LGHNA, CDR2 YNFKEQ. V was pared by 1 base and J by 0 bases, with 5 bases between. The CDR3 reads CASSQGLSTDTQYF. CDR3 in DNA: TGTGCCAGCAGCCAAGGACTGAGCACAGATACGCAGTATTTT.

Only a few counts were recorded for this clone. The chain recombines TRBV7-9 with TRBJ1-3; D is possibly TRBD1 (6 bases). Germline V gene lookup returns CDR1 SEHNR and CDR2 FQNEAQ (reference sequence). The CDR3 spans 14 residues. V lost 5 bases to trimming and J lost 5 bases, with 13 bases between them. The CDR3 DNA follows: TGTGCCAGCAGCCCCACAGGGTCAAGAAACACCATATATTTT. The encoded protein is CASSPTGSRNTIYF.

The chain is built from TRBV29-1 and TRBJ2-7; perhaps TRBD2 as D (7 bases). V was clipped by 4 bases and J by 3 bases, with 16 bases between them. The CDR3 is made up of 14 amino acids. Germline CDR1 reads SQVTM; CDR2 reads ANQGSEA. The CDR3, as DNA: TGCAGCGTTGCAGCAAGGGGGGGTAACTACGAGCAGTACTTC. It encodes CSVAARGGNYEQYF.

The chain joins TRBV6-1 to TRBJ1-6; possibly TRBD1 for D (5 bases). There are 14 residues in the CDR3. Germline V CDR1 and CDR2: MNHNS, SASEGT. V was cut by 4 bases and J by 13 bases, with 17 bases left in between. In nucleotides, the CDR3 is TGTGCCAGCAGTGCGGAGGGGACCTACCTTCCCCTCCACTTT. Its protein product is CASSAEGTYLPLHF.

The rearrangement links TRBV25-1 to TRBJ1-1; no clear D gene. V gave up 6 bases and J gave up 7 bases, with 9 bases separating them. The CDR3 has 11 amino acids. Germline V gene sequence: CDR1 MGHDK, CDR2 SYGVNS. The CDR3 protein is CASRAPNEAFF. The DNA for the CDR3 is TGTGCCAGCAGAGCCCCTAATGAAGCTTTCTTT.

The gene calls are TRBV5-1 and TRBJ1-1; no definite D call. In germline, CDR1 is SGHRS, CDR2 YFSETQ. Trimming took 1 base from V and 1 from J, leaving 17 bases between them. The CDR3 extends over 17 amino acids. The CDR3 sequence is CASSLRSSGLANTEAFF. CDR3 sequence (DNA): TGCGCCAGCAGCTTGAGGTCCTCGGGGTTGGCGAACACTGAAGCTTTCTTT.

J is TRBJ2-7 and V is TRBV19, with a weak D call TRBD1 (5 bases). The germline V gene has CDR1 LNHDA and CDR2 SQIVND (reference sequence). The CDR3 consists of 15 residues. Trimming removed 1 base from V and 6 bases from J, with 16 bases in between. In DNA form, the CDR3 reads TGTGCCAGTAGTATAGTTCAGGGTGTAGGAACCGAGCAGTACTTC. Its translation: CASSIVQGVGTEQYF.

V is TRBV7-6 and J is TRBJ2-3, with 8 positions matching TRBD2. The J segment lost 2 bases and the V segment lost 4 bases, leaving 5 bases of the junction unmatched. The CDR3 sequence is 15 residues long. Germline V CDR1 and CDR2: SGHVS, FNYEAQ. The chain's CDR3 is CASSSGGAVTDTQYF. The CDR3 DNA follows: TGTGCCAGCAGCTCCGGGGGGGCCGTCACAGATACGCAGTATTTT.

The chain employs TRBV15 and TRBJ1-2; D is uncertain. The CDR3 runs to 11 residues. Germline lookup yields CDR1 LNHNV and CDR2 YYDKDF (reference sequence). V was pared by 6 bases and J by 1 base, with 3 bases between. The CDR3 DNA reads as TGTGCCACCAGTCGTAACTATGGCTACACCTTC. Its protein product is CATSRNYGYTF. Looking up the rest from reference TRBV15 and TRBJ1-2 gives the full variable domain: DAMVIQNPRYQVTQFGKPVTLSCSQTLNHNVMYWYQQKSSQAPKLLFHYYDKDFNNEADTPDNFQSRRPNTSFCFLDIRSPGLGDTAMYLCATSRNYGYTFGSGTRLTVV.

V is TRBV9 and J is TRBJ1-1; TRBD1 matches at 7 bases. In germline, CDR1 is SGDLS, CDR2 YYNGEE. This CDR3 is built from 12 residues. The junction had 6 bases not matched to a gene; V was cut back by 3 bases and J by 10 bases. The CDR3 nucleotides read TGTGCCAGCAGCGGCCTAGGGGGCCGAGCTTTCTTT. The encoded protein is CASSGLGGRAFF. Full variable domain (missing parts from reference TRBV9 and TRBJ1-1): DSGVTQTPKHLITATGQRVTLRCSPRSGDLSVYWYQQSLDQGLQFLIQYYNGEERAKGNILERFSAQQFPDLHSELNLSSLELGDSALYFCASSGLGGRAFFGQGTRLTVV.